These T cell receptor beta chains were read from a single sample in a study of human T cells and chemical hapten exposure. TCRdb re-analysed the RACE reads in MiXCR, keeping a single row per CDR3 protein. The table records about 100,000 distinct CDR3 sequences, more than 9.5% of them present only once. Sequencing used whole blood, obtained in connection with sensitization to the hapten diphenylcyclopropenone (DPC). The receptors derive from a woman in her thirties or forties with alopecia areata. Some clones in this sample may be carry-over from other donors' samples. CDR3s include the opening cysteine and the closing phenylalanine or tryptophan. Each record gives: D gene, J gene, V gene, clone size, CDR3 length, CDR3 protein, CDR3 DNA. D genes are given only for firm matches. Expanded clones are given a class, and other clones once, few, many or no size at all.

D: NA
J: TRBJ2-1
V: TRBV12-3/TRBV12-4
size: many
length: 14
CDR3: CASSLGGTDNEQFF
DNA: TGTGCCAGCAGTTTGGGAGGGACAGACAATGAGCAGTTCTTC

D: TRBD2
J: TRBJ2-5
V: TRBV4-1
size: few
length: 17
CDR3: CASSLGTSGGAQETQYF
DNA: TGCGCCAGCAGCCTAGGGACTAGCGGGGGGGCTCAGGAGACCCAGTACTTC

D: NA
J: TRBJ2-5
V: TRBV19
size: many
length: 13
CDR3: CASSIARRETQYF
DNA: TGTGCCAGTAGTATAGCTCGGAGGGAGACCCAGTACTTC

D: TRBD1
J: TRBJ1-4
V: TRBV29-1
size: few
length: 12
CDR3: CIVKQGGEKLFF
DNA: TGCATCGTCAAACAGGGGGGCGAAAAACTGTTTTTT

D: TRBD2
J: TRBJ2-5
V: TRBV11-3
size: NA
length: 17
CDR3: CASSQRGPGGPGETQYF
DNA: TGTGCCAGCAGCCAAAGAGGCCCGGGAGGGCCGGGAGAGACCCAGTACTTC

D: NA
J: TRBJ1-1
V: TRBV6-5
size: few
length: 14
CDR3: CASSRDGVVAEAFF
DNA: TGTGCCAGCAGTCGAGATGGGGTAGTAGCTGAAGCTTTCTTT

D: NA
J: TRBJ2-5
V: TRBV3-1
size: many
length: 14
CDR3: CASSQEGRQETQYF
DNA: TGTGCCAGCAGCCAAGAGGGACGGCAAGAGACCCAGTACTTC

D: NA
J: TRBJ2-7
V: TRBV7-9
size: many
length: 13
CDR3: CASLQESSYEQYF
DNA: TGTGCCAGCCTACAGGAGAGCTCCTACGAGCAGTACTTC

D: TRBD1
J: TRBJ2-7
V: TRBV5-5
size: NA
length: 14
CDR3: CASSFGTGGYEQYF
DNA: TGTGCCAGCAGCTTCGGGACAGGGGGCTACGAGCAGTACTTC

D: NA
J: TRBJ1-6
V: TRBV3-1
size: NA
length: 15
CDR3: CASSTQTVVNSPLHF
DNA: TGTGCCAGCAGCACCCAGACGGTGGTTAATTCACCCCTCCACTTT

D: NA
J: TRBJ1-2
V: TRBV27
size: NA
length: 14
CDR3: CASNNTFGNYGYTF
DNA: TGTGCCAGCAATAACACCTTCGGGAACTATGGCTACACCTTC

D: TRBD2
J: TRBJ2-7
V: TRBV20-1
size: few
length: 17
CDR3: CSASGTSGGTLTYEQYF
DNA: TGCAGTGCTAGTGGGACTAGCGGGGGGACTTTAACCTACGAGCAGTACTTC

D: NA
J: TRBJ1-5
V: TRBV15
size: few
length: 14
CDR3: CATSRREEDQPQHF
DNA: TGTGCCACCAGCAGAAGGGAGGAGGATCAGCCCCAGCATTTT

D: NA
J: TRBJ2-1
V: TRBV5-4
size: NA
length: 16
CDR3: CASSLGGSSSYNEQFF
DNA: TGTGCCAGCAGCTTGGGGGGGTCGAGCTCCTACAATGAGCAGTTCTTC

D: NA
J: TRBJ2-2
V: TRBV19
size: few
length: 15
CDR3: CASLVEHANTGELFF
DNA: TGTGCCAGCCTCGTGGAACACGCGAACACCGGGGAGCTGTTTTTT

D: NA
J: TRBJ1-3
V: TRBV24-1
size: many
length: 13
CDR3: CAPTTSSGNTIYF
DNA: TGTGCCCCCACGACTAGCTCTGGAAACACCATATATTTT

D: NA
J: TRBJ1-2
V: TRBV20-1
size: many
length: 11
CDR3: CSARDPSGYTF
DNA: TGCAGTGCTAGAGATCCGTCGGGCTACACCTTC

D: NA
J: TRBJ2-1
V: TRBV6-5
size: few
length: 15
CDR3: CASRALASPTNEQFF
DNA: TGTGCCAGCAGGGCCCTAGCCTCGCCTACTAATGAGCAGTTCTTC